The entry that follows covers one T cell receptor (beta chain) sequence. What antigen it recognizes has not been identified. Base qualities are not provided; no much larger clone lies one nucleotide away. This sample was included in a study of blood T cell repertoires in COVID-19 (TCRdb year 2020). Some background on the complete study: Collaborator samples came from the United States, Italy and Spain and covered acute and convalescent phases of COVID-19. Sample metadata almost always included a de-identified subject ID, COVID-19 status, age in years and sex. Samples were obtained from the ongoing ImmuneRACE study (first 160 participants) and from about 1,300 subjects provided by 6 global collaborators. Deeply sampled blood TCRbeta repertoires from subjects exposed to, actively infected with, or recovered from COVID-19 were included in the dataset. The repertoires were released in a freely available public database meant as a resource for research on the immune response to SARS-CoV-2. Where HLA class I and class II types were available, the types were taken from metadata supplied by the sample provider, not from assay-based typing. The prospective study material was composed of cDNA or gDNA derived from T cells, B-cell-depleted T cells, or PBMCs.

The full study reports these points: How much clinical and demographic metadata was included differed by source and by participant, and the metadata was provided uncurated.

A second Seattle source provided samples from volunteer blood donors who had recovered from COVID-19. The collaborating institutions used their own protocols to collect whole blood in K2EDTA tubes. For TCRbeta analysis, collaborators shipped samples in one of three forms: frozen whole blood, isolated PBMCs, or DNA extracted from either of those sample types. The CDR3 contains 17 residues, cysteine and phenylalanine counted. Solely the CDR3 DNA is kept, with 51 bases framed from the first base. CDR1 is given as SEHNR and CDR2 as FQNEAQ, both from the germline V gene (reference sequence). Trimming at the junction amounts to 5 bases on V and 0 bases on J, and the germline ends lie 19 bases apart. TCRbeta CDR3 regions were amplified from genomic DNA by means of the immunoSEQ Assay, a bias-controlled multiplex PCR. The published analysis was carried out like this. Nucleated cell counts per sample were estimated from amplification of reference gene primers within the assay. To quantify the absolute abundance of each unique TCRbeta CDR3 rearrangement, sequence reads were collapsed and filtered. For each sample, productive Simpson clonality was calculated as the square root of Simpson's diversity index over productive rearrangements. This is the immuneACCESS table as TCRdb keeps it, with only in-frame sequences that have V and J called. A part of the clones is gone; compared with another copy, unresolved V genes explain less than half, and the rest is unexplained. Clonal size and the V and J genes are those of that table, whereas D and trimming came from the DNA. Here the sample has 310,000 or so clones; around 87% occur a single time. The ten largest clones represent over 2% of the sample.

The rearranged segments are TRBV7-9 and TRBJ2-5; matching of 6 bases hints at TRBD1 as the D gene. This receptor was taken from a woman in her twenties or thirties who had recovered from COVID-19. Specimen: peripheral blood. The CDR3 loop reads CASSTNRAEGYQETQYF. In nucleotides, the sequence is TGTGCCAGCAGCACGAACAGGGCTGAGGGGTACCAAGAGACCCAGTACTTC.